This T cell receptor (beta chain) comes out of a study of T cells in localized non-small cell lung cancer. Study-level points and caveats: Among the top 100 tumor clones, a median about 57 appeared in adjacent lung.

Produced via immunoSEQ multiplex PCR; TCRdb's table is partial and in-frame only. The repertoire holds about 59,000 clones, with approximately 93% as singletons. Germline CDR1 is SNHLY and CDR2 is FYNNEI. V was clipped by 3 bases and J by 8 bases, with 16 bases between them. The CDR3 spans 15 residues. This clone was detected only a few times. Its antigen is still unknown. The sequence came from a man between 35 and 75 years old with stage I lung adenocarcinoma. The sequencing used peripheral blood, collected before any cancer treatment. The chain joins TRBV2 to TRBJ1-4; D possibly corresponds to TRBD1 (5 bases). Written as DNA, the CDR3 is TGTGCCAGCAGTGAGGTACGGCAGGGTGGAGAAAAACTGTTTTTT. This gives the protein CASSEVRQGGEKLFF.